This T cell receptor (beta chain) was sequenced during a study of glioma-infiltrating T cells after dendritic cell vaccination. Sequencing used immunoSEQ multiplex PCR; TCRdb keeps in-frame clones, though not all of them. The sample holds about 24,000 clones, around 92% seen once. The CDR3 totals 14 residues. The V end was cut by 8 bases, the J end by 4 bases, with 17 bases between. Germline V gives CDR1 MDHEN, CDR2 SYDVKM. Time point described: after dendritic cell vaccination, including at tumor progression/relapse. A single count supports this clone. The sample in question was blood, obtained after dendritic cell vaccination. V usage is TRBV28 and J usage is TRBJ1-1, with D perhaps TRBD1 (6 bases). The receptor was isolated from a human donor with glioblastoma. DNA of the CDR3: TGTGCCAGCCTCCGGCGGGGGGCGAGCACTGAAGCTTTCTTT. Protein sequence: CASLRRGASTEAFF. The full variable domain, completed using reference TRBV28 and TRBJ1-1, is DVKVTQSSRYLVKRTGEKVFLECVQDMDHENMFWYRQDPGLGLRLIYFSYDVKMKEKGDIPEGYSVSREKKERFSLILESASTNQTSMYLCASLRRGASTEAFFGQGTRLTVV.